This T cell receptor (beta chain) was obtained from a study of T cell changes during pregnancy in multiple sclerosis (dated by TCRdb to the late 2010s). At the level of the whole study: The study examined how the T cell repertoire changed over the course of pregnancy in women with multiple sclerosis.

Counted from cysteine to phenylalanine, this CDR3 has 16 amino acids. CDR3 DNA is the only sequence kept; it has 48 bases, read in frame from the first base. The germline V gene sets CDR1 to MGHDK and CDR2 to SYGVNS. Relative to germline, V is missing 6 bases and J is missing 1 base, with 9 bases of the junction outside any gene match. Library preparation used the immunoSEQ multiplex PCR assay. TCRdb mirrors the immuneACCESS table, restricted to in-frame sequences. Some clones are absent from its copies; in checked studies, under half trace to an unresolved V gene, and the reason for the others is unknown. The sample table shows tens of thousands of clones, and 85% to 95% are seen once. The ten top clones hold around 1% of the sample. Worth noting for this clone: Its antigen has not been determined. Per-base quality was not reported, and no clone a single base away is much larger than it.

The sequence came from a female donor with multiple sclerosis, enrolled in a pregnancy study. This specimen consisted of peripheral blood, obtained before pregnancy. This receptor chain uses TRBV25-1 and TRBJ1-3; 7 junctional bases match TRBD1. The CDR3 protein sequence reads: CASRLTGEGSGNTIYF. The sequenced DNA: TGTGCCAGCAGGCTTACAGGGGAAGGATCTGGAAACACCATATATTTT. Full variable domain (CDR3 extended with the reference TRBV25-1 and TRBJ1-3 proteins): EADIYQTPRYLVIGTGKKITLECSQTMGHDKMYWYQQDPGMELHLIHYSYGVNSTEKGDLSSESTVSRIRTEHFPLTLESARPSHTSQYLCASRLTGEGSGNTIYFGEGSWLTVV.